A selection of T cell receptor beta chains follows, all from one sample in a study of cytomegalovirus exposure and HLA in healthy donors. Sequenced by immunoSEQ multiplex PCR; TCRdb stores in-frame clones only, minus some. The sample carries around 200,000 clones, 60% to 80% recorded once. Sequenced: PBMCs. These receptors came from a woman in her twenties or thirties in good health and CMV-seropositive. Each CDR3 is given with its conserved first and last residue. D genes are given only for firm matches. Only some rows state a clone size, as once, few, many or a class for expanded clones.

CDR3nt: TGTGCCACCAGCCCGAGCGGGGTAAACACCGGGGAGCTGTTTTTT
CDR3aa: CATSPSGVNTGELFF
abundance: .
j_gene: TRBJ2-2
d_gene: TRBD2
v_gene: TRBV28

CDR3nt: TGTGCCAGCAGCTTGGTTGGCGGGAGAGGTGGAGATACGCAGTATTTT
CDR3aa: CASSLVGGRGGDTQYF
abundance: .
j_gene: TRBJ2-3
d_gene: TRBD2
v_gene: TRBV5-6

CDR3nt: TGTGCCAGCCGGGACACCTACAATGAGCAGTTCTTC
CDR3aa: CASRDTYNEQFF
abundance: .
j_gene: TRBJ2-1
d_gene: .
v_gene: TRBV4-2

CDR3nt: TGTGCCAGCAGTCGCAGTTTGGGGGCTTCCCTAGAGACCCAGTACTTC
CDR3aa: CASSRSLGASLETQYF
abundance: .
j_gene: TRBJ2-5
d_gene: .
v_gene: TRBV28

CDR3nt: TGTGCCAGCACCTACGGGACAGGGGGCATCTATGGCTACACCTTC
CDR3aa: CASTYGTGGIYGYTF
abundance: once
j_gene: TRBJ1-2
d_gene: TRBD1
v_gene: TRBV6-6

CDR3nt: TGCGCCAGCAGGGTAGACCTAAGAGGCGAGCAGTACTTC
CDR3aa: CASRVDLRGEQYF
abundance: .
j_gene: TRBJ2-7
d_gene: .
v_gene: TRBV5-1

CDR3nt: TGTGCCAGCAGCTTAGAAGGCGGGAGGTACAATGAGCAGTTCTTC
CDR3aa: CASSLEGGRYNEQFF
abundance: few
j_gene: TRBJ2-1
d_gene: TRBD2
v_gene: TRBV7-6

CDR3nt: TGTGCCAGCAGTGAGACAGGGAAGCAGTTCTTC
CDR3aa: CASSETGKQFF
abundance: .
j_gene: TRBJ2-1
d_gene: TRBD1
v_gene: TRBV28

CDR3nt: TGTGCCAGCAGTGGGGGACAGCGAGAGACCCAGTACTTC
CDR3aa: CASSGGQRETQYF
abundance: .
j_gene: TRBJ2-5
d_gene: TRBD1
v_gene: TRBV25-1

CDR3nt: TGCGCCAGCAGCTTTTTAGCCGAGCGCTCTGGGGCCAACGTCCTGACTTTC
CDR3aa: CASSFLAERSGANVLTF
abundance: .
j_gene: TRBJ2-6
d_gene: .
v_gene: TRBV5-1

CDR3nt: TGTGCCAGCTGGACAGGGGATCAGCCCCAGCATTTT
CDR3aa: CASWTGDQPQHF
abundance: once
j_gene: TRBJ1-5
d_gene: TRBD1
v_gene: TRBV28

CDR3nt: TGCGCCAGCAGCTGGGCAGGGGACACCGGGGAGCTGTTTTTT
CDR3aa: CASSWAGDTGELFF
abundance: few
j_gene: TRBJ2-2
d_gene: .
v_gene: TRBV5-1

CDR3nt: TGTGCCACCCATCAGGGTACGGTGGATGAAAAACTGTTTTTT
CDR3aa: CATHQGTVDEKLFF
abundance: .
j_gene: TRBJ1-4
d_gene: .
v_gene: TRBV10-3

CDR3nt: TGTGCCAGCAGCGAAGGAGGGACAGTCTACGAGCAGTACTTC
CDR3aa: CASSEGGTVYEQYF
abundance: .
j_gene: TRBJ2-7
d_gene: .
v_gene: TRBV11-3

CDR3nt: TGTGCCAGTAGTCCATCCGGGACTAGGGGCGATGAGCAGTTCTTC
CDR3aa: CASSPSGTRGDEQFF
abundance: .
j_gene: TRBJ2-1
d_gene: TRBD2
v_gene: TRBV19

CDR3nt: TGTGCCACCAGCAGAGATAAGGGGGTAATAACTGAAGCTTTCTTT
CDR3aa: CATSRDKGVITEAFF
abundance: .
j_gene: TRBJ1-1
d_gene: .
v_gene: TRBV15

CDR3nt: TGTGCCAGCAGCCTGGGGGGGCTGGGCAATCAGCCCCAGCATTTT
CDR3aa: CASSLGGLGNQPQHF
abundance: .
j_gene: TRBJ1-5
d_gene: .
v_gene: TRBV5-8

CDR3nt: TGTGCCAGCAGCCCGGGGGGGACTAGCGCAGGCGAGCAGTTCTTC
CDR3aa: CASSPGGTSAGEQFF
abundance: .
j_gene: TRBJ2-1
d_gene: TRBD2
v_gene: TRBV5-4

CDR3nt: TGTGCCAGCAGTGGGGGACAGGGAGGTTTCCTTAATCAGCCCCAGCATTTT
CDR3aa: CASSGGQGGFLNQPQHF
abundance: .
j_gene: TRBJ1-5
d_gene: TRBD1
v_gene: TRBV28

CDR3nt: TGTGCCAGCAGCGACGGGACTAGCGGGAGTATAGATGAGCAGTTCTTC
CDR3aa: CASSDGTSGSIDEQFF
abundance: .
j_gene: TRBJ2-1
d_gene: TRBD2
v_gene: TRBV5-4

CDR3nt: TGTGCCAGTAGTATGTTGAGTGGGAGAGGCTCCTACAATGAGCAGTTCTTC
CDR3aa: CASSMLSGRGSYNEQFF
abundance: .
j_gene: TRBJ2-1
d_gene: .
v_gene: TRBV19

CDR3nt: TGTGCCAGCAGCCGGCCTAACAGGGGCAATCAGCCCCAGCATTTT
CDR3aa: CASSRPNRGNQPQHF
abundance: .
j_gene: TRBJ1-5
d_gene: .
v_gene: TRBV16